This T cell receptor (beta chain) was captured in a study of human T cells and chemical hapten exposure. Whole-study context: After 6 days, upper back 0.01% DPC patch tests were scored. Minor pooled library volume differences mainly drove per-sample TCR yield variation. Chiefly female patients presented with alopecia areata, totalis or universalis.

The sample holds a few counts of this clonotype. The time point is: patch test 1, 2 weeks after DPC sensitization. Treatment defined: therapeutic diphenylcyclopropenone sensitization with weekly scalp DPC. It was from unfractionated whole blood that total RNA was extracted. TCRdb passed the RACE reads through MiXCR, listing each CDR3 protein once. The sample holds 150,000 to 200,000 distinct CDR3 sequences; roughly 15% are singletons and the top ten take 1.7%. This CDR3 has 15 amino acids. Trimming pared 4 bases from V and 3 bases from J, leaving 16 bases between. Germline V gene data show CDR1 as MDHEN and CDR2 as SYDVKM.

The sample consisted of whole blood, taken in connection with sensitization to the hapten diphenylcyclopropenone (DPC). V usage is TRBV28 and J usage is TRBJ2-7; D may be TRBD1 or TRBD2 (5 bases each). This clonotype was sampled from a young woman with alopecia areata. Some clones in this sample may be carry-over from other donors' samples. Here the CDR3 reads CASSSSGTGLYEQYF. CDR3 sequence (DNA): TGTGCCAGCAGTTCCTCCGGGACGGGCCTCTACGAGCAGTACTTC.